These 3 T cell receptor beta chains were sequenced from one sample in a study of regulatory T cells in long-lasting Graves disease. Time point described: persistent/refractory GD, antithyroid drugs over 5 years with positive TRAb. Scientists built the TCR library using RNA that was extracted from PBMCs. Building of the TCR beta libraries involved iRepertoire HTBI primers and Arm-PCR of CDR3 regions. TCRdb passed the multiplex PCR reads through MiXCR, listing each CDR3 protein once. Of around 510,000 distinct CDR3 sequences listed, around 20% were seen once; the top ten hold approximately 8%. Here the sequenced sample was peripheral blood mononuclear cells (PBMCs), taken when the disease was refractory, from a patient treated with antithyroid drugs. These receptors were obtained from a female donor with Graves disease.

This chain links TRBV28 with TRBJ2-5; D is possibly TRBD1 or TRBD2 (5 bases each). Germline V gene sequence: CDR1 MDHEN, CDR2 SYDVKM. The CDR3 runs 14 residues. V lost 8 bases, J lost 2 bases, and 15 bases lay in between. CDR3 in amino acids: CASLGEGDQETQYF. The CDR3 nucleotides are TGTGCCAGCCTGGGGGAAGGGGATCAAGAGACCCAGTACTTC. Filled out from reference TRBV28 and TRBJ2-5, the complete variable domain reads DVKVTQSSRYLVKRTGEKVFLECVQDMDHENMFWYRQDPGLGLRLIYFSYDVKMKEKGDIPEGYSVSREKKERFSLILESASTNQTSMYLCASLGEGDQETQYFGPGTRLLVL.

There are many counts of this clonotype. The CDR3 loop reads CASSLSHETQYF. In DNA form, the CDR3 reads TGTGCCAGCAGCCTTTCCCATGAGACCCAGTACTTC. The V gene is TRBV6-1, the J gene TRBJ2-5; D is unclear. Germline CDR1 and CDR2: MNHNS and SASEGT. V gave up 6 bases and J gave up 5 bases, with 10 bases separating them. CDR3 length: 12 residues.

The V gene is TRBV28, the J gene TRBJ2-3, with 8 positions matching TRBD2. Germline V gives CDR1 MDHEN, CDR2 SYDVKM. The CDR3 consists of 14 residues. Germline trimming cut 5 bases from V and 4 bases from J; bases unmatched to any gene: 5. The CDR3 DNA is TGTGCCAGCAGTGCTGGACTAGCCGCAGATACGCAGTATTTT. Amino acid sequence: CASSAGLAADTQYF.